The next 13 T cell receptor beta chains were all read from a single sample in a study of blood T cell repertoires in COVID-19. The repertoire was sequenced with immunoSEQ multiplex PCR; TCRdb's copy has only in-frame clones and lacks some. Among 150,000 to 200,000 clones listed, about 90% were seen once. Material for sequencing was peripheral blood. These receptors all come from a woman aged 60-75 years with COVID-19, enrolled during active disease.

The chain has TRBV5-1 and TRBJ2-2, with 9 bases fitting TRBD1. Germline V gives CDR1 SGHRS, CDR2 YFSETQ. The CDR3 totals 16 residues. V lost 1 base and J lost 7; bases outside the gene matches: 8. CDR3 bases: TGCGCCAGCAGCTTGCCGGGACAGGGTCGGGACGGGGAGCTGTTTTTT. Protein: CASSLPGQGRDGELFF.

The chain uses TRBV19 and TRBJ2-7; D is possibly TRBD2 (6 bases). With 1 base removed from V and 0 bases from J, the gap between germline ends came to 16 bases. The CDR3 totals 17 residues. Germline CDR1 is LNHDA and CDR2 is SQIVND (reference sequence). The DNA for the CDR3 is TGTGCCAGTAGTATAGCTACCCTCTGGGGAGGCTCCTACGAGCAGTACTTC. It yields the protein CASSIATLWGGSYEQYF.

The V call is TRBV19, the J call TRBJ2-7; no definite D call. The V gene lost 1 base and the J gene lost 7 bases, with 11 bases spanning the gap. The germline V gene has CDR1 LNHDA and CDR2 SQIVND (reference sequence). CDR3 length equals 13 residues. CDR3 DNA: TGTGCCAGTAGTATAGCCCCTCCCAGGGAGCAGTACTTC. It is translated as CASSIAPPREQYF.

The gene calls are TRBV5-6 and TRBJ2-7; no reliable D call. This CDR3 contains 14 residues. Germline CDR1 is SGHDT and CDR2 is YYEEEE. V was trimmed by 0 bases and J by 0 bases, leaving 7 bases between them. The CDR3 coding sequence is TGTGCCAGCAGCTTGGTTGGTAGCTCCTACGAGCAGTACTTC. Translating gives CASSLVGSSYEQYF.

In its sample, this clone was seen a few times. This sequence joins TRBV13 and TRBJ2-7, with D possibly being TRBD1 (6 bases). Germline V CDR1 and CDR2: PRHDT, FYEKMQ (reference sequence). This CDR3 comprises 14 residues. With 1 base removed from V and 2 bases from J, the gap between germline ends came to 9 bases. The CDR3: CASSLDPGAYEQYF. DNA for the CDR3: TGTGCCAGCAGCTTAGATCCAGGGGCCTACGAGCAGTACTTC.

J is TRBJ1-2 and V is TRBV7-2, with D possibly being TRBD1 (5 bases). Germline CDR1 reads SGHTA; CDR2 reads FQGNSA. The CDR3 loop spans 14 amino acids. Trimming stripped 1 base from V and 0 bases from J, with 6 bases between. This chain's CDR3 is CASSLGGTNYGYTF. The CDR3 DNA reads TGTGCCAGCAGCTTAGGGGGCACTAACTATGGCTACACCTTC.

The gene calls are TRBV19 and TRBJ2-1; 12 positions agree with TRBD2. The germline CDR1 and CDR2 sequences are LNHDA and SQIVND (reference sequence). The V segment lost 4 bases and the J segment 9 bases; nucleotides outside the gene matches: 10. The CDR3 extends over 16 amino acids. The CDR3 sequence: CASSSWTSGKTGEQFF. The CDR3 region has the DNA TGTGCCAGTAGTAGCTGGACTAGCGGGAAAACGGGTGAGCAGTTCTTC.

The chain couples TRBV29-1 to TRBJ2-1, with 10 bases that match TRBD2. The V and J ends lost 6 bases and 7 bases, in that order; junction bases with no gene match: 12. Looked up from germline, CDR1 is SQVTM and CDR2 is ANQGSEA. The CDR3 contains 15 residues. Here the CDR3 DNA reads TGCAGCGTCGCACGGACTAGCGGAGGGGGGAATGAGCAGTTCTTC. Translated, it gives CSVARTSGGGNEQFF.

The V and J genes are TRBV11-2 and TRBJ1-4, with TRBD1 as a possible D gene (6 bases). The CDR3 spans 17 residues. Trimming stripped 2 bases from V and 2 bases from J, with 15 bases between. In germline, CDR1 is SGHAT, CDR2 FQNNGV. This CDR3 is CASSLSSQGWTNEKLFF. CDR3 in DNA: TGTGCCAGCAGCTTATCCAGCCAGGGGTGGACTAATGAAAAACTGTTTTTT.

This chain uses TRBV7-9 with TRBJ1-4; 7 positions agree with TRBD1. Trimming cost V 5 bases and J 6 bases; bases outside gene matches: 9. The CDR3 extends over 15 amino acids. CDR1 and CDR2 (germline): SEHNR, FQNEAQ (reference sequence). The CDR3 DNA sequence: TGTGCCAGCAGCCCCAGACAGGGAGGAGATGAAAAACTGTTTTTT. This gives the protein CASSPRQGGDEKLFF.

The chain joins TRBV27 to TRBJ1-2; 7 bases are a match to TRBD1. Germline V gives CDR1 MNHEY, CDR2 SMNVEV (reference sequence). Losses at the gene ends were 6 bases for V and 4 bases for J; bases not matched to a gene: 11. The CDR3 sequence is 15 residues long. This CDR3 is CASSLSTGLIYGYTF. The CDR3 DNA reads TGTGCCAGCAGCCTCTCGACAGGGTTAATCTATGGCTACACCTTC.

The chain uses TRBV20-1 and TRBJ1-2; 8 nucleotides match TRBD1. The V gene's germline CDR1 is DFQATT and CDR2 SNEGSKA (reference sequence). After removal of 3 bases from V and 6 bases from J, the junction contained 9 bases not matched to a gene. The CDR3 is 14 amino acids. The CDR3 region has the DNA TGCAGTGCTAGTTCGGCAGGGGGCGATAATGGCTACACCTTC. Amino acids: CSASSAGGDNGYTF.

The chain recombines TRBV11-2 with TRBJ2-1; 7 bases fit TRBD1. The CDR3 totals 14 residues. The ends lost 10 bases at V and 3 bases at J; junction bases unmatched: 9. Germline assignment: CDR1 SGHAT and CDR2 FQNNGV. Here the CDR3 reads CATKGGQDYNEQFF. The CDR3 DNA is TGTGCCACCAAAGGTGGACAGGACTACAATGAGCAGTTCTTC.